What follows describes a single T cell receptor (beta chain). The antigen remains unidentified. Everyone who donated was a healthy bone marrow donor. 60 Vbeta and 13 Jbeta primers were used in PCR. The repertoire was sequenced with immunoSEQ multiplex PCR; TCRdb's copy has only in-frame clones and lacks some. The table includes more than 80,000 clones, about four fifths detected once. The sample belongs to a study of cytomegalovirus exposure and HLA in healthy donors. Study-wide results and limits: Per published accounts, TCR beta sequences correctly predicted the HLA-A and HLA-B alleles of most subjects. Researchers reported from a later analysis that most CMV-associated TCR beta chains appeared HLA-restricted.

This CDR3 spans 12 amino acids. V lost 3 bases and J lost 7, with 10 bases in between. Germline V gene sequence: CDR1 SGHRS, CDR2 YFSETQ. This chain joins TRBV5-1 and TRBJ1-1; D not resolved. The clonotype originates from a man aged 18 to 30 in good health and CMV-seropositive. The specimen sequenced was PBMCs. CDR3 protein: CASSSLSGEAFF. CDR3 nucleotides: TGCGCCAGCAGCTCCCTTTCAGGTGAAGCTTTCTTT.